One T cell receptor (beta chain) is described in this entry. Using immunoSEQ multiplex PCR, the repertoire was profiled, and TCRdb retains in-frame clones only, with some absent. The sample carries tens of thousands of clones, approximately 89% recorded once. The data belong to a study of control samples from healthy donors and cancer patients. CDR3 length: 14 residues. Germline V gives CDR1 SGHRS, CDR2 YFSETQ. V lost 2 bases and J lost 1, with 6 bases in between. Source material: blood. This clonotype was obtained from a man between 50 and 59 years old in good health. V gene TRBV5-1 combines with J gene TRBJ2-2; D uncertain. This CDR3 reads CASSLRQNTGELFF. CDR3 bases: TGCGCCAGCAGCTTACGCCAGAACACCGGGGAGCTGTTTTTT.